This T cell receptor (beta chain) emerged from a study of T cells in Graves' hyperthyroidism and ophthalmopathy. In its sample, this clonotype was seen a few times. Authors of the study amplified TCR beta CDR3 regions from RNA transcripts. With the HTBI primer set, the TCR CDR3 went through a first round of RT-PCR. Each CDR3 protein gets one entry after TCRdb re-called the multiplex PCR reads with MiXCR. This sample has 500,000 to 550,000 distinct CDR3 sequences, with just under 20% found just once. The trim removed 6 bases at V and 4 bases at J, leaving 9 bases unmatched. The germline V gene encodes CDR1 MNHNS and CDR2 SASEGT. The CDR3 sequence is 17 residues long.

Material for sequencing was blood. The source of this sequence is a man in his forties with Graves' ophthalmopathy. The chain is built from TRBV6-1 and TRBJ2-6, with 10 bases aligning to TRBD1. This CDR3 reads CASSQRQGAVGANVLTF. CDR3 sequence (DNA): TGTGCCAGCAGCCAGAGACAGGGGGCGGTCGGGGCCAACGTCCTGACTTTC.